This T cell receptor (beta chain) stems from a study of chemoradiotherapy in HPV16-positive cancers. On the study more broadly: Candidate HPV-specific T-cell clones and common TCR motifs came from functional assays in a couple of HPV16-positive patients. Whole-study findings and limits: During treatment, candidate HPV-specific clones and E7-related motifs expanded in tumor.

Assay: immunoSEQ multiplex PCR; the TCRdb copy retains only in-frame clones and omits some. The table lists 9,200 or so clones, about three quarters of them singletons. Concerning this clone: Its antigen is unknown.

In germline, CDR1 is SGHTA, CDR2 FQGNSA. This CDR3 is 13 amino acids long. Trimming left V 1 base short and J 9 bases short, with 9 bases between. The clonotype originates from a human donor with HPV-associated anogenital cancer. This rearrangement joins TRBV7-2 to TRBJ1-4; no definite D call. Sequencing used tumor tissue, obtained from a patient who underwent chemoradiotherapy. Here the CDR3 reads CASSLEPVQKLFF. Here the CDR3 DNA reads TGTGCCAGCAGCTTAGAACCCGTTCAAAAACTGTTTTTT.